This entry concerns a single TCR beta chain. The sample originates from a study of technical replicates of blood from a few donors. Profiling relied on immunoSEQ multiplex PCR, and the TCRdb table lists in-frame clones only, not all of them. The sample records over 65,000 clones, just under 97% being singletons. Germline CDR1 and CDR2: SGHDT and YYEEEE. Trimming cost V 0 bases and J 15 bases; bases outside gene matches: 15. The CDR3 runs 16 residues. The receptor comes from a human donor in good health. The sample taken for sequencing was T cells isolated from PBMCs. The chain combines TRBV5-6 with TRBJ2-1, with 10 bases aligning to TRBD2. CDR3 sequence: CASSLVVAGGLGSGFF. CDR3 sequence (DNA): TGTGCCAGCAGCTTGGTGGTAGCGGGAGGTCTTGGCAGTGGGTTCTTC.